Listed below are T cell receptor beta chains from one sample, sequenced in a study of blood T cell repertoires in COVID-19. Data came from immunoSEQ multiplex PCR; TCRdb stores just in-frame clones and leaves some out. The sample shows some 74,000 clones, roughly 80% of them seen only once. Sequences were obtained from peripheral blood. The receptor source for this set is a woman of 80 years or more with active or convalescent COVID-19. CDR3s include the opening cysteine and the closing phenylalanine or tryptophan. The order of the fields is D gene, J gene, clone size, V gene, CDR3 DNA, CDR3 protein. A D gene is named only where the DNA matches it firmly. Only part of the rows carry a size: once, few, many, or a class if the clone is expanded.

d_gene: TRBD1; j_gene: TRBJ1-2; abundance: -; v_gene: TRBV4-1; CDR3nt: TGCGCCAGCAGCCAAACAGGGGGCCCAAACTATGGCTACACCTTC; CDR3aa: CASSQTGGPNYGYTF
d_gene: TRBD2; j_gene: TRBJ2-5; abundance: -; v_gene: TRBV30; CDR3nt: TGTGCCTGGAGGTCCAGCGGGATTAAGACCCAGTACTTC; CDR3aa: CAWRSSGIKTQYF
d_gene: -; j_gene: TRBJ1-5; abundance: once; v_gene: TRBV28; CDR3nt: TGTGCAATCGGCGGAACCCACAATCAGCCCCAGCATTTT; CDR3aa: CAIGGTHNQPQHF
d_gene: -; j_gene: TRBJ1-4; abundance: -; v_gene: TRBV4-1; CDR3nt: TGCGCCAGCAGCCAACAGGGGACGACGGGTGATGAAAAACTGTTTTTT; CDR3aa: CASSQQGTTGDEKLFF
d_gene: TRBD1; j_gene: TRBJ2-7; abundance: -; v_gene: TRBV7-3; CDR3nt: TGTGCCAGCAGCTCGACAGGGATTGGAAACGAGCAGTACTTC; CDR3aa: CASSSTGIGNEQYF
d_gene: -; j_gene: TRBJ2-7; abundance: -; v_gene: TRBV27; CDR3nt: TGTGCCAGCAGTTTGAAAGCGGGCGGGTCCTACGAGCAGTACTTC; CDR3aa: CASSLKAGGSYEQYF
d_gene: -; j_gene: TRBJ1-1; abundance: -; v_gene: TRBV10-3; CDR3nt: TGTGCCATCAGTCAAGGGGCTCAGGTTGAAGCTTTCTTT; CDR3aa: CAISQGAQVEAFF
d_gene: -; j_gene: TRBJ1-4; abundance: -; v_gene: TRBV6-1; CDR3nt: TGTGCCAGCAGTGAGATCTATAATGAAAAACTGTTTTTT; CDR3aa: CASSEIYNEKLFF
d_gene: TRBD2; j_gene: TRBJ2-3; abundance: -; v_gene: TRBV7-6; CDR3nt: TGTGCCAGCAGCCCCATGTCAGCGGGGGCAGATACGCAGTATTTT; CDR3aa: CASSPMSAGADTQYF
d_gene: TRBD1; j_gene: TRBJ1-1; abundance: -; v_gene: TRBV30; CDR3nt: TGTGCCTGGAGTGTACAGGGGACGGGGCGGGCTTTCTTT; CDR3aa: CAWSVQGTGRAFF
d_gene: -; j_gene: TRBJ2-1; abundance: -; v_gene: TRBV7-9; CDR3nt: TGTGCCAGCAGCTTATCCCTCTTGACGGGCTCCTACAATGAGCAGTTCTTC; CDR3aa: CASSLSLLTGSYNEQFF
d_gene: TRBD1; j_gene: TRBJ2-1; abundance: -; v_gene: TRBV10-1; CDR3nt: TGCGCCAGCAGTGACCCGGGACAGGGCCCGGGCAATGAGCAGTTCTTC; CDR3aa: CASSDPGQGPGNEQFF
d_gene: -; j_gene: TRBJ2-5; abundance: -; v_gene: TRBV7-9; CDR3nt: TGTGCCAGCAGACCTTCCGCGGAGGGGGAGACCCAGTACTTC; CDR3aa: CASRPSAEGETQYF
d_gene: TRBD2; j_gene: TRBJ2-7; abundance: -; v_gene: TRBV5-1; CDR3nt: TGCGCCAGCAGCTTGGGACTAGCGGGAGTTGAAGGGCAGTACTTC; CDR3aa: CASSLGLAGVEGQYF
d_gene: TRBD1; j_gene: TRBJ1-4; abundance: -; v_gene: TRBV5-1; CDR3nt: TGCGCCAGCAGCCCTGGACAGGGTGGGGAAAAACTGTTTTTT; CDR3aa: CASSPGQGGEKLFF
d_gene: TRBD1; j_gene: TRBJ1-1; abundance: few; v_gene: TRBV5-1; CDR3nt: TGCGCCAGCAGCCCCCCGTTTACAGGGGCAAACACTGAAGCTTTCTTT; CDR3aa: CASSPPFTGANTEAFF
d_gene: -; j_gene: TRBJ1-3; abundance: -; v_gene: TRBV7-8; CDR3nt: TGTGCCAGCAGCTTAGGGGTCCAGGGGTCCCGTGCTTACTCTGGAAACACCATATATTTT; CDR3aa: CASSLGVQGSRAYSGNTIYF
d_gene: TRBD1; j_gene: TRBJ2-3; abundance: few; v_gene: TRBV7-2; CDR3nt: TGTGCCAGCAGCTTAGCGCTTAGGGGCAGGGGGCTTGGAGATACGCAGTATTTT; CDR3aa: CASSLALRGRGLGDTQYF
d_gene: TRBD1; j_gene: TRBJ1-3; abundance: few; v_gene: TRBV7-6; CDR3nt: TGTGCCAGCAGCTTAACCCCGCTGACAGGGGACTCTGGAAACACCATATATTTT; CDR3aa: CASSLTPLTGDSGNTIYF
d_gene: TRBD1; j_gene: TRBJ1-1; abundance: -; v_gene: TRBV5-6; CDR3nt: TGTGCCAGCGGACTGACAGGGAGGTACACTGAAGCTTTCTTT; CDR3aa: CASGLTGRYTEAFF
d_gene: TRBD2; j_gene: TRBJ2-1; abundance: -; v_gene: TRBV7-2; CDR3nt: TGTGCCAGCAGCTTAGGACTAGCTTACAATGAGCAGTTCTTC; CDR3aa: CASSLGLAYNEQFF
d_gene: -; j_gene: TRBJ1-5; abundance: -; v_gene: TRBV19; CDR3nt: TGTGCCAGTAGTAGCGCCGTCTCATCCCAGCATTTT; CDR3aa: CASSSAVSSQHF
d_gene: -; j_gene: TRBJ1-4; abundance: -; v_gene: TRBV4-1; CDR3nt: TGCGCCAGCAGCCAAGATCCAGGGAGGGATGAAAAACTGTTTTTT; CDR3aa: CASSQDPGRDEKLFF
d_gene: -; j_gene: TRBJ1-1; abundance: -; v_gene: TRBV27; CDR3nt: TGTGCCAGCAGTTCCCCAGCCAGGGCTACTGAAGCTTTCTTT; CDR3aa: CASSSPARATEAFF
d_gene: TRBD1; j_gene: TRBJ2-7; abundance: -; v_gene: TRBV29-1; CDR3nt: TGCAGCGTTGCCGGACAGGCCGTCGCCTACGAGCAGTACTTC; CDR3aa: CSVAGQAVAYEQYF
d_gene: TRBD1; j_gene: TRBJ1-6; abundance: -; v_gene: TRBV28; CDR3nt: TGTGCCAGCAGATTCAGGGGGAACAATTCACCCCTCCACTTT; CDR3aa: CASRFRGNNSPLHF
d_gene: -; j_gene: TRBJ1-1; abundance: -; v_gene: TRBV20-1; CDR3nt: TGCAGTGCTACAGGGGATCTTTACGCTTTCTTT; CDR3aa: CSATGDLYAFF
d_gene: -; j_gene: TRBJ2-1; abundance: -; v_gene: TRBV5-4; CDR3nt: TGTGCCAGCAGCTTGGATGGGAGCTCCTTATACAATGAGCAGTTCTTC; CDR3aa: CASSLDGSSLYNEQFF
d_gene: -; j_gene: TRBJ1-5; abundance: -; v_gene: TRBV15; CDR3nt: TGTGCCACCAGCAGGAGGGGAGGGCCGATCAATCAGCCCCAGCATTTT; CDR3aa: CATSRRGGPINQPQHF